A selection of T cell receptor beta chains follows, all from one sample in a study of T cells in Graves' hyperthyroidism and ophthalmopathy. TCRdb fed the multiplex PCR reads into MiXCR, producing one record per CDR3 protein. This sample yields 300,000 to 400,000 distinct CDR3 sequences, of which around 20% are seen a single time; under 55% belongs to the top ten. Material: blood. Receptors were obtained from a woman between 45 and 65 years old with Graves' hyperthyroidism. The CDR3 runs from the conserved cysteine through the conserved F or W. Each record gives: V gene, J gene, clone size, D gene, CDR3 DNA, CDR3 protein. D genes are given only for firm matches. Clone size, where shown, is once, few, many, or a class for clones that have expanded.

v_call: TRBV3-1
j_call: TRBJ2-5
clone_size: few
d_call: TRBD2
cdr3_nt: TGTGCCAGCAGCCAAGGGGGGACTAGCGGGAGAGAGACCCAGTACTTC
cdr3_aa: CASSQGGTSGRETQYF

v_call: TRBV4-2
j_call: TRBJ2-7
clone_size: -
d_call: -
cdr3_nt: TGTGCCAGCAGCCAAGCAACCGGGTCCACCTACGAGCAGTACTTC
cdr3_aa: CASSQATGSTYEQYF

v_call: TRBV27
j_call: TRBJ1-2
clone_size: many
d_call: -
cdr3_nt: TGTGCCAGCAGTTTGATGGGGACCTATGGCTACACCTTC
cdr3_aa: CASSLMGTYGYTF

v_call: TRBV5-1
j_call: TRBJ2-1
clone_size: few
d_call: TRBD2
cdr3_nt: TGCGCCAGCAGCACCGGGACTAGCAAGAACACACACAATGAGCAGTTCTTC
cdr3_aa: CASSTGTSKNTHNEQFF

v_call: TRBV11-3
j_call: TRBJ2-1
clone_size: -
d_call: TRBD2
cdr3_nt: TGTGCCAGCAGTTGGCTAAGCGGGAGGGCGGACAATGAGCAGTTCTTC
cdr3_aa: CASSWLSGRADNEQFF

v_call: TRBV9
j_call: TRBJ2-5
clone_size: many
d_call: TRBD2
cdr3_nt: TGTGCCAGCACTCCAGCGGGGGGGTTGAGGGAGACCCAGTACTTC
cdr3_aa: CASTPAGGLRETQYF

v_call: TRBV11-2
j_call: TRBJ2-1
clone_size: many
d_call: TRBD2
cdr3_nt: TGTGCCAGCAGCTTATTAGCGGGAGGAGGGAATGAGCAGTTCTTC
cdr3_aa: CASSLLAGGGNEQFF

v_call: TRBV28
j_call: TRBJ2-5
clone_size: few
d_call: TRBD2
cdr3_nt: TGTGCCAGCAGTGGCTGGACTAGCGGGGGCCGGGGGACCCAGTACTTC
cdr3_aa: CASSGWTSGGRGTQYF

v_call: TRBV11-2
j_call: TRBJ1-6
clone_size: many
d_call: -
cdr3_nt: TGTGCCAGCAGCCAATTAAACCCGTATAATTCACCCCTCCACTTT
cdr3_aa: CASSQLNPYNSPLHF

v_call: TRBV9
j_call: TRBJ1-1
clone_size: many
d_call: -
cdr3_nt: TGTGCCAGCAGCTCCCGGGACCTGGACACTGAAGCTTTCTTT
cdr3_aa: CASSSRDLDTEAFF

v_call: TRBV6-1
j_call: TRBJ2-3
clone_size: few
d_call: TRBD2
cdr3_nt: TGTGCCAGCAGCGCGGGGGGGCTTGCGGATACGCAGTATTTT
cdr3_aa: CASSAGGLADTQYF

v_call: TRBV6-1
j_call: TRBJ2-5
clone_size: many
d_call: -
cdr3_nt: TGTGCCAGCATGCCCTTACTGGCGGTCCATGCGACCCAGTACTTC
cdr3_aa: CASMPLLAVHATQYF

v_call: TRBV7-9
j_call: TRBJ2-3
clone_size: many
d_call: TRBD1
cdr3_nt: TGTGCCAGCAGCTCGGGACAGTACACAGATACGCAGTATTTT
cdr3_aa: CASSSGQYTDTQYF